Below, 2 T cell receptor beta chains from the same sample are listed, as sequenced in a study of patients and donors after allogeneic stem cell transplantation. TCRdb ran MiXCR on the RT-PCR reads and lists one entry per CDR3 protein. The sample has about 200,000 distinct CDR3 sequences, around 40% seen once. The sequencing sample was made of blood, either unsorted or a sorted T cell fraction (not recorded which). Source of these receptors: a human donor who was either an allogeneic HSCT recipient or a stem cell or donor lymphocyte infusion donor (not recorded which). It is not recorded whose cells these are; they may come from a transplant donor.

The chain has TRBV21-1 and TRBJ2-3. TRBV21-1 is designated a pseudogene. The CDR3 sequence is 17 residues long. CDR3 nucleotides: TGTGCCAGCAGCCAATCAACCGATTGGTCAAACACAGATACGCAGTATTTT. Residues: CASSQSTDWSNTDTQYF.

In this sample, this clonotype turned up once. CDR3: CAISVSTGFPYEQYF. The CDR3, as DNA: TGTGCCATCAGTGTTTCGACAGGGTTCCCCTACGAGCAGTACTTC. This rearrangement joins TRBV10-3 to TRBJ2-7, with 7 bases fitting TRBD1. The CDR3 contains 15 residues. Trimming cost V 4 bases and J 2 bases; bases outside gene matches: 8. Germline values: CDR1 ENHRY, CDR2 SYGVKD.